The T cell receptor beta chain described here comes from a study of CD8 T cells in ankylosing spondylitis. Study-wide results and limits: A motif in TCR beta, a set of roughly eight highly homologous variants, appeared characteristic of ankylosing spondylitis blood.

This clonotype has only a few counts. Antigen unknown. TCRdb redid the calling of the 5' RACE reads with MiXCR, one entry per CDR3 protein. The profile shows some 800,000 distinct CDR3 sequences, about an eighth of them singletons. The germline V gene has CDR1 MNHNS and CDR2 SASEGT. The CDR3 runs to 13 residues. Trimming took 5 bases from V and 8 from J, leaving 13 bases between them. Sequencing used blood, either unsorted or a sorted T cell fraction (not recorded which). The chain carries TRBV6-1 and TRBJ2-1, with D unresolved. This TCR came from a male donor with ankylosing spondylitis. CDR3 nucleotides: TGTGCCAGCAGTCGTAAGAATGTCTATGAGCAGTTCTTC. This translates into CASSRKNVYEQFF.